The 12 T cell receptor beta chains below all came from one sample that was sequenced in a study of early T cells in non-severe SARS-CoV-2 infection. TCRdb itself ran the 5' RACE reads through MiXCR, one entry per CDR3 protein. The sample includes tens of thousands of distinct CDR3 sequences, about 5.3% of them seen just once. Input material: whole blood. These receptors all stem from an adult who was a healthcare worker with PCR-confirmed SARS-CoV-2 infection or an uninfected control (not recorded which).

This clonotype was counted ten times or more. The chain uses TRBV5-5 and TRBJ1-2, with D maybe TRBD1 (6 bases). Germline V gene data show CDR1 as SGHKS and CDR2 as YYEKEE (reference sequence). The V gene lost 4 bases and the J gene lost 5 bases, with 27 bases spanning the gap. The CDR3 is 18 amino acids. CDR3 sequence: CASSLYHNFDRRSYGYTF. CDR3 DNA: TGTGCCAGCAGCCTCTACCACAACTTCGACAGGAGGTCTTATGGCTACACCTTC.

In this sample, this clonotype turned up many times. The genes are TRBV5-1 and TRBJ2-3; 9 bases map to TRBD2. CDR1 is SGHRS, CDR2 YFSETQ, per germline. The CDR3 extends over 16 amino acids. V was pared by 2 bases and J by 5 bases, with 9 bases of the junction left unmatched. CDR3 nucleotides: TGCGCCAGCAGCTTTTCTAGCGGGGCCCGAGGAGATACGCAGTATTTT. Translated, it gives CASSFSSGARGDTQYF.

Ten or more counts support this clonotype. The V and J genes are TRBV7-2 and TRBJ2-7; D perhaps matches TRBD1 (5 bases). Trimming removed 3 bases from V and 3 bases from J, with 12 bases in between. Germline-derived CDR1 and CDR2 are SGHTA and FQGNSA. The CDR3 is 14 residues long. The DNA of the CDR3 is TGTGCCAGCAGCTTCTTGAACAGGATCTACGAGCAGTACTTC. Its protein is CASSFLNRIYEQYF.

This clonotype was observed a handful of times. This chain joins TRBV7-8 and TRBJ2-7, with 7 bases that match TRBD1. The junction had 2 bases not matched to a gene; V was cut back by 1 base and J by 11 bases. This CDR3 is 11 amino acids long. CDR1 and CDR2 from the germline V gene are SGHVS and FQNEAQ. The CDR3 sequence: CASSLGQGEYF. The CDR3 bases are TGTGCCAGCAGCTTAGGACAGGGAGAGTACTTC.

This clonotype was counted at least ten times. The V gene is TRBV27, the J gene TRBJ2-1, with D unresolved. In germline, CDR1 is MNHEY, CDR2 SMNVEV (reference sequence). The CDR3 sequence is 15 residues long. Trimming shortened V by 0 bases and J by 0 bases, and 6 bases separated the two germline ends. Here the CDR3 reads CASSLSSYSYNEQFF. In DNA, the CDR3 is TGTGCCAGCAGTTTATCTTCTTACTCCTACAATGAGCAGTTCTTC.

This clonotype was seen at least ten times. This sequence joins TRBV12-3 or TRBV12-4 and TRBJ1-1, with TRBD1 identical over 9 bases. CDR3 length: 14 residues. Trimming took 6 bases from V and 5 from J; bases not matched to a gene: 7. CDR3 bases: TGTGCCAGCAGAAATACAGGGGGCAGGACTGAAGCTTTCTTT. Its protein is CASRNTGGRTEAFF.

This clonotype was detected many times. V gene TRBV7-2 combines with J gene TRBJ1-1, with D tentatively TRBD1 (5 bases). The CDR3 runs 13 residues. The germline V and J ends were trimmed by 3 bases and 8 bases, with 13 bases remaining between them. Per germline, CDR1 SGHTA and CDR2 FQGNSA. CDR3 sequence: CASSFSRTWEAFF. CDR3 coding DNA: TGTGCCAGCAGCTTCTCTAGGACATGGGAAGCTTTCTTT. Together with reference TRBV7-2 and TRBJ1-1, the CDR3 gives the full variable domain: GAGVSQSPSNKVTEKGKDVELRCDPISGHTALYWYRQSLGQGLEFLIYFQGNSAPDKSGLPSDRFSAERTGGSVSTLTIQRTQQEDSAVYLCASSFSRTWEAFFGQGTRLTVV.

In its sample, this clonotype was seen many times. This chain joins TRBV27 and TRBJ1-2; D is ambiguous. Germline V gives CDR1 MNHEY, CDR2 SMNVEV (reference sequence). V lost 5 bases, J lost 0 bases, and 13 bases lay in between. The CDR3 sequence is 15 residues long. CDR3 coding DNA: TGTGCCAGCAGTCCTGGTCTTAGGTCTAACTATGGCTACACCTTC. Translating gives CASSPGLRSNYGYTF.

This clonotype appeared many times. This chain connects TRBV12-3 or TRBV12-4 to TRBJ2-7; tentatively, D is TRBD1 (6 bases). Deletions cut 6 bases from V and 3 bases from J, with 12 bases between. This CDR3 has 13 residues. The CDR3 is CASRGAGDYEQYF. The CDR3, as DNA: TGTGCCAGCAGGGGCGCAGGGGACTACGAGCAGTACTTC.

Details on this clonotype: The junction departs from the called germline gene at one end, perhaps through a read error. This sequence joins TRBV4-3 and TRBJ1-6; D unclear. Germline CDR1 LGHNA, CDR2 YSLEER. This CDR3 has 15 residues. The CDR3 coding sequence is TGCGCCAGCAGCCAAGATGCAGCGAGGAATTCATCCCTCCACTTT. Residues: CASSQDAARNSSLHF.

This clonotype was recorded many times. The chain carries TRBV28 and TRBJ2-6; D is uncertain. The CDR3 totals 15 residues. Per the germline V gene, CDR1 is MDHEN and CDR2 is SYDVKM. V lost 3 bases and J 0 bases, leaving 6 bases between the germline ends. The DNA of the CDR3 is TGTGCCAGCAGTTTTTGGAGCTCTGGGGCCAACGTCCTGACTTTC. This codes for CASSFWSSGANVLTF.

This clonotype occurred many times. The chain joins TRBV11-2 to TRBJ2-1; 7 bases fit TRBD2. V was pared by 3 bases and J by 3 bases, with 2 bases of the junction left unmatched. Looked up from germline, CDR1 is SGHAT and CDR2 is FQNNGV. The CDR3 runs 14 residues. The CDR3: CASSLASGYNEQFF. Here the CDR3 DNA reads TGTGCCAGCAGCTTGGCTAGCGGCTACAATGAGCAGTTCTTC.